Listed here is a single T cell receptor beta chain. The data originate from a study of blood T cell repertoires in COVID-19. The assay was immunoSEQ multiplex PCR, and TCRdb's table has in-frame clones only and misses some. The sample consists of approximately 150,000 clones, around 86% of them appearing once. Germline-derived CDR1 and CDR2 are KGHDR and SFDVKD. V was trimmed by 8 bases and J by 0 bases, leaving 12 bases between them. This CDR3 has 14 amino acids. This chain connects TRBV24-1 to TRBJ1-1, with a tentative D call TRBD1 (6 bases). The source of this sequence is a woman of 80 years or more with COVID-19, enrolled during active disease. What was sequenced was peripheral blood. CDR3 protein: CATKYRDVNTEAFF. The CDR3 DNA reads as TGTGCCACCAAATACAGGGATGTGAACACTGAAGCTTTCTTT.